This TCR beta chain was obtained from a study of blood T cell repertoires in COVID-19. At the level of the study: T cells, B-cell-depleted T cells, or PBMCs provided the cDNA or gDNA that served as material.

The table lists this clone with many counts. Seattle researchers signed up patients amid active infection and tracked them longitudinally. CDR1 is SGHVS and CDR2 is FNYEAQ in the germline V gene. The CDR3 length is 14 residues. Trimming removed 2 bases from V and 3 bases from J, with 9 bases in between. In the original analysis: Counts of nucleated cells, estimated from reference gene primer amplification, were obtained. TCRdb keeps only in-frame clones here, not all; method: immunoSEQ multiplex PCR. V and J calls and clone size follow that table, whereas D and trimming were derived from the DNA. The sample holds 70,000 or so clones; around four fifths are singletons and the top ten take just under 15%.

Sequenced: peripheral blood. This TCR came from a man aged 55-75 years with COVID-19, enrolled during active disease. The chain uses TRBV7-6 and TRBJ2-3; TRBD1 is a possible D gene (6 bases). The CDR3 reads CASSLQGLTDTQYF. The CDR3 bases are TGTGCCAGCAGCTTACAGGGGCTGACAGATACGCAGTATTTT.